These 18 T cell receptor beta chains originate from one sample sequenced in a study of response to subunit inactivated influenza vaccine. MiXCR was run by TCRdb on the RT-PCR reads, yielding one entry per CDR3 protein. The table lists fewer than 650,000 distinct CDR3 sequences, 13% of them singletons, with around 13% in the top ten. Sequenced material: PBMCs from blood, taken roughly 48 days after vaccination. The receptors derive from a man aged 50 or older who received an inactivated influenza vaccine.

This clonotype was detected a few times. The chain joins TRBV10-3 to TRBJ2-2, with a possible D match to TRBD1 (6 bases). There are 13 residues in the CDR3. The germline V gene has CDR1 ENHRY and CDR2 SYGVKD. Trimming took off 11 bases at V and 1 base at J, with 11 bases between the two ends. Here the CDR3 reads CAVGGVNTGELFF. The CDR3 DNA reads as TGTGCCGTTGGGGGCGTGAACACCGGGGAGCTGTTTTTT.

This clonotype has just a few counts. The genes are TRBV12-3 or TRBV12-4 and TRBJ1-6; D is ambiguous. Trimming stripped 5 bases from V and 5 bases from J, with 13 bases between. The CDR3 spans 15 residues. The CDR3 DNA is TGTGCCAGCAGTCTAGATAGGTCCAATAATTCACCCCTCCACTTT. Its protein is CASSLDRSNNSPLHF.

There are a few counts of this clonotype. The CDR3: CASSPLPRDRQETQYF. CDR3 coding DNA: TGTGCCAGCTCACCGTTACCCCGGGACAGGCAAGAGACCCAGTACTTC. This chain connects TRBV18 to TRBJ2-5; 8 bases map to TRBD1. Germline assignment: CDR1 KGHSH and CDR2 LQKENI. The CDR3 has 16 amino acids. With V trimmed by 3 bases and J by 2 bases, 8 bases remained unmatched.

At least ten counts were recorded for this clonotype. The V gene is TRBV20-1, the J gene TRBJ2-3; D is ambiguous. This CDR3 has 12 residues. Trimming took 3 bases from V and 5 from J, leaving 9 bases between them. Germline V lookup: CDR1 DFQATT, CDR2 SNEGSKA (reference sequence). Here the CDR3 DNA reads TGCAGTGCTAGGCAAAACAGAGATACGCAGTATTTT. This sequence encodes CSARQNRDTQYF.

The chain carries TRBV7-9 and TRBJ2-3; the D call may be TRBD1 or TRBD2 (6 bases each). Per the germline V gene, CDR1 is SEHNR and CDR2 is FQNEAQ (reference sequence). The CDR3 spans 14 residues. Trimming stripped 4 bases from V and 0 bases from J, with 8 bases between. The CDR3 loop is CASSWRGSTDTQYF. CDR3 DNA: TGTGCCAGCAGCTGGAGGGGGAGCACAGATACGCAGTATTTT.

The chain links TRBV4-2 to TRBJ2-2, with D possibly matching TRBD1 (5 bases). Between the trimmed V and J ends, which lost 3 bases and 5 bases, there was a span of 19 bases. Germline CDR1 and CDR2: LGHNA and YNFKEQ. The CDR3 covers 17 residues. The chain's CDR3 is CASSHPDRDLKTGELFF. The CDR3 nucleotides read TGTGCCAGCAGCCACCCCGACAGAGATTTGAAAACCGGGGAGCTGTTTTTT.

CDR3 nucleotide sequence: TGTGCCAGCAGTTGGGCCATCTGGGAGACCCAGTACTTC. As protein: CASSWAIWETQYF. The V and J genes are TRBV12-3 or TRBV12-4 and TRBJ2-5, with unresolved D. CDR3 length: 13 residues. Trimming left V 4 bases short and J 5 bases short, with 11 bases between.

This rearrangement joins TRBV18 to TRBJ2-3; TRBD1 might be the D (6 bases). CDR3 size: 15 residues. The germline V gene encodes CDR1 KGHSH and CDR2 LQKENI. Trimming took 6 bases from V and 4 from J, leaving 17 bases between them. The CDR3 DNA follows: TGTGCCAGCTCGATTCAGACAGGATCCCCAGATACGCAGTATTTT. Its protein is CASSIQTGSPDTQYF.

Of note for this clonotype: This may be a read error: a much more frequent sequence differs by one nucleotide. This chain joins TRBV10-3 and TRBJ2-2, with D perhaps matching TRBD1 (6 bases). The length of the CDR3 is 13 residues. V was trimmed by 1 base and J by 11 bases, leaving 11 bases between them. CDR1 is ENHRY, CDR2 SYGVKD, per germline. The CDR3 coding sequence is TGTGCCATCAGTGAGTTGAGCAGGGGAGAGCTGTTTTTT. This translates into CAISELSRGELFF.

This clonotype appeared a single time. The chain couples TRBV3-1 to TRBJ2-2, with D tentatively TRBD2 (5 bases). V lost 4 bases and J 2 bases, leaving 17 bases between the germline ends. Germline CDR1 and CDR2: LGHDT and YNNKEL (reference sequence). This CDR3 has 17 residues. The CDR3 nucleotides are TGTGCCAGCAGCCTAACCGGCGGGCCGGCTAACACCGGGGAGCTGTTTTTT. It yields the protein CASSLTGGPANTGELFF.

This clonotype was seen only a few times. CDR3 nucleotide sequence: TGTGCCATCAGTCTGACTAGTCTCCAAGAGACCCAGTACTTC. This encodes CAISLTSLQETQYF. The chain combines TRBV10-3 with TRBJ2-5, with D perhaps TRBD2 (6 bases). V was clipped by 5 bases and J by 1 base, with 11 bases between them. The CDR3 spans 14 residues. CDR1 is ENHRY, CDR2 SYGVKD, per germline.

The chain carries TRBV7-9 and TRBJ2-7, with 7 bases matching TRBD2. The germline gives CDR1 SEHNR, CDR2 FQNEAQ (reference sequence). This CDR3 comprises 16 residues. Trimming at V came to 5 bases and at J to 4 bases, leaving 14 bases not matched to a gene. CDR3 sequence (DNA): TGTGCCAGCAGCCCTCCCAGTAGGGGAGGGTTGTACGAGCAGTACTTC. Residues: CASSPPSRGGLYEQYF.

The V and J genes are TRBV3-1 and TRBJ1-5; D ambiguous. Germline V CDR1 and CDR2: LGHDT, YNNKEL (reference sequence). V was cut by 0 bases and J by 1 base, with 4 bases left in between. The CDR3 sequence is 14 residues long. The CDR3 protein is CASSQETSNQPQHF. The CDR3 nucleotides read TGTGCCAGCAGCCAAGAGACCAGCAATCAGCCCCAGCATTTT.

This clonotype was recorded a few times. The chain is built from TRBV4-1 and TRBJ2-1, with a tentative D call TRBD2 (6 bases). Trimming left V 8 bases short and J 10 bases short, with 18 bases between. The length of the CDR3 is 13 residues. Germline loops: CDR1 MGHRA, CDR2 YSYEKL. The CDR3 loop reads CASSRRHGGEQFF. CDR3 in DNA: TGCGCCAGCTCGCGAAGACACGGGGGAGAGCAGTTCTTC.

In this sample, this clonotype turned up a few times. The chain carries TRBV4-3 and TRBJ1-2; unclear D gene. Trimming shortened V by 0 bases and J by 8 bases, and 19 bases separated the two germline ends. The CDR3 has 16 amino acids. In germline, CDR1 is LGHNA, CDR2 YSLEER. CDR3 protein: CASSQDKGGRAGGYTF. The CDR3 DNA reads TGCGCCAGCAGCCAAGATAAGGGTGGCAGAGCAGGAGGCTACACCTTC.

This clonotype was seen at least ten times. The V call is TRBV10-3, the J call TRBJ1-2, with D possibly TRBD1 on 5 matching bases. Germline CDR1 is ENHRY and CDR2 is SYGVKD. This CDR3 is built from 11 residues. The ends were cut back, 9 bases at V and 7 bases at J, with 12 bases in the middle. The CDR3 DNA reads as TGTGCCATACAGGCTCCAAGTGGCTACACCTTC. Its protein is CAIQAPSGYTF.

The sample holds many counts of this clonotype. The chain combines TRBV10-3 with TRBJ2-3, with 12 bases matching TRBD2. The CDR3 runs 17 residues. The germline CDR1 and CDR2 sequences are ENHRY and SYGVKD. J was trimmed by 3 bases and V by 0 bases; bases with no gene match: 4. This CDR3 reads CAISESRGLAGTDTQYF. The DNA of the CDR3 is TGTGCCATCAGTGAGTCGAGAGGACTAGCGGGAACAGATACGCAGTATTTT.

The chain links TRBV7-2 to TRBJ2-3; D unresolved. The V end lost 5 bases, the J end lost 4 bases, and 16 bases lay between the germline ends. The CDR3 sequence is 15 residues long. Germline V gives CDR1 SGHTA, CDR2 FQGNSA. CDR3 bases: TGTGCCAGCAGCGGTCGGCTGGGAAATTCAGATACGCAGTATTTT. Amino acid sequence: CASSGRLGNSDTQYF.